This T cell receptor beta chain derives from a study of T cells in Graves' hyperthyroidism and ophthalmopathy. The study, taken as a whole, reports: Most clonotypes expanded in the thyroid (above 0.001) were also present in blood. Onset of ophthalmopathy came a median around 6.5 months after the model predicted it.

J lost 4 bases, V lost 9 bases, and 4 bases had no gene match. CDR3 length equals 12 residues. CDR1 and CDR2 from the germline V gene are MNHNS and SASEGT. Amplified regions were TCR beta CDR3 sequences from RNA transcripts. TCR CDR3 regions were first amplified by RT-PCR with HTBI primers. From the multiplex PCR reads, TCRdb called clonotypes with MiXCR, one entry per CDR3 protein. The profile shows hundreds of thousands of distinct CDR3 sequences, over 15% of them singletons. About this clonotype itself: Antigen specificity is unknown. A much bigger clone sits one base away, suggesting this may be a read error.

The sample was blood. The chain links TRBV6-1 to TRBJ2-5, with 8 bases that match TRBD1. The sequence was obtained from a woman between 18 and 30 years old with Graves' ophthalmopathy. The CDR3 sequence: CARRTGGETQYF. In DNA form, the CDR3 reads TGTGCCAGAAGAACAGGGGGAGAGACCCAGTACTTC.